One and the same sample provided the 19 T cell receptor beta chains below, sequenced in a study of cytomegalovirus exposure and HLA in healthy donors. The PCR employed 60 Vbeta primers together with 13 Jbeta primers. Sequencing was performed with immunoSEQ multiplex PCR; in TCRdb, only in-frame clones are kept and a portion is missing. Of about 160,000 clones listed, 75% to 85% are singletons. Sequenced material: PBMCs. These receptors were taken from a man aged 45-60 years in good health and CMV-seropositive.

This chain links TRBV2 with TRBJ1-4; TRBD1 matches 10 bases. The CDR3 has 19 residues. The germline CDR1 and CDR2 sequences are SNHLY and FYNNEI. The V gene end was trimmed by 8 bases and the J gene end by 5 bases; junction bases not matched to a gene: 20. Written as DNA, the CDR3 is TGTGCCAGCCAATCCGCCATCGGGACAGGGGACTTAATGAATGAAAAACTGTTTTTT. Protein sequence: CASQSAIGTGDLMNEKLFF.

This rearrangement joins TRBV4-1 to TRBJ2-1, with TRBD2 as a possible D gene (6 bases). Germline V gene data show CDR1 as MGHRA and CDR2 as YSYEKL. Deletions cut 0 bases from V and 0 bases from J, with 15 bases between. This CDR3 contains 18 residues. The CDR3 spells CASSQDGPGALSYNEQFF. The CDR3, as DNA: TGCGCCAGCAGCCAAGATGGGCCGGGAGCCCTCTCCTACAATGAGCAGTTCTTC.

The J gene is TRBJ2-3, the V gene TRBV13, with D perhaps TRBD2 (5 bases). Germline CDR1 is PRHDT and CDR2 is FYEKMQ (reference sequence). The CDR3 is made up of 12 amino acids. V shed 8 bases and J shed 2 bases, with 8 bases lying between them. The CDR3 here is CASRLATDTQYF. Here the CDR3 DNA reads TGTGCCAGCCGGCTAGCCACAGATACGCAGTATTTT. The full variable domain, rest sourced from reference TRBV13 and TRBJ2-3, is AAGVIQSPRHLIKEKRETATLKCYPIPRHDTVYWYQQGPGQDPQFLISFYEKMQSDKGSIPDRFSAQQFSDYHSELNMSSLELGDSALYFCASRLATDTQYFGPGTRLTVL.

V is TRBV5-1 and J is TRBJ2-2; the D gene is possibly TRBD2 (6 bases). V was cut by 1 base and J by 5 bases, with 15 bases left in between. CDR3 length equals 16 residues. The germline gives CDR1 SGHRS, CDR2 YFSETQ. The CDR3, as DNA: TGCGCCAGCAGCTTGTCCGCCGGGACTGGGACCGGGGAGCTGTTTTTT. Amino acids: CASSLSAGTGTGELFF.

V usage is TRBV2 and J usage is TRBJ2-6, with 12 bases that match TRBD1. The CDR3 is made up of 19 amino acids. CDR1 is SNHLY and CDR2 is FYNNEI in the germline V gene. Trimming cost V 10 bases and J 4 bases; bases outside gene matches: 17. The CDR3, as DNA: TGTGCCACCGCGCCGGGACAGGGGGCGTCTCGTTCGGGGGCCAACGTCCTGACTTTC. Its protein is CATAPGQGASRSGANVLTF.

Remarks on this clone: The same CDR3 can be traced to other DNA sequences in this sample. This chain uses TRBV2 with TRBJ1-5; maybe TRBD1 (5 bases). Trimming took 7 bases from V and 4 from J, leaving 11 bases between them. Germline loops: CDR1 SNHLY, CDR2 FYNNEI. This CDR3 spans 13 amino acids. The CDR3 DNA reads as TGTGCCAGCACGGGGGTCCCAAATCAGCCCCAGCATTTT. Its protein product is CASTGVPNQPQHF.

J is TRBJ1-6 and V is TRBV10-2; 12 bases line up with TRBD1. The germline CDR1 and CDR2 sequences are WSHSY and SAAADI. The V gene end was trimmed by 8 bases and the J gene end by 10 bases; junction bases not matched to a gene: 15. This CDR3 has 17 residues. The CDR3 loop is CASGGTGGAGDLSPLHF. The DNA of the CDR3 is TGCGCCAGCGGGGGGACAGGGGGCGCTGGGGATTTGTCACCCCTCCACTTT.

This rearrangement joins TRBV18 to TRBJ2-5, with 8 bases aligning to TRBD2. The V and J ends lost 9 bases and 6 bases, in that order; junction bases with no gene match: 12. Germline V gene lookup returns CDR1 KGHSH and CDR2 LQKENI. This CDR3 contains 14 residues. The CDR3 here is CASQAGAGIQTQYF. The DNA of the CDR3 is TGTGCCAGTCAAGCGGGAGCAGGCATACAGACCCAGTACTTC.

V is TRBV2 and J is TRBJ1-5, with D perhaps matching TRBD1 (6 bases). The CDR3 is 13 residues long. Looked up from germline, CDR1 is SNHLY and CDR2 is FYNNEI. V was cut by 4 bases and J by 6 bases, with 10 bases left in between. The CDR3 is CASSGQAAQPQHF. The CDR3 DNA sequence: TGTGCCAGCAGTGGACAGGCGGCTCAGCCCCAGCATTTT.

CDR3 DNA: TGTGCCAGCAGCCAACGTAAACCGGGACTAGCGATAAACGAGCAGTACTTC. It translates to CASSQRKPGLAINEQYF. V and J are TRBV7-9 and TRBJ2-7; TRBD2 matches 10 bases. Trimming cost V 5 bases and J 5 bases; bases outside gene matches: 15. CDR1 and CDR2 (germline): SEHNR, FQNEAQ (reference sequence). The CDR3 spans 17 residues.

The rearrangement links TRBV27 to TRBJ1-5, with 7 bases aligning to TRBD1. CDR1 and CDR2 (germline): MNHEY, SMNVEV (reference sequence). The CDR3 contains 14 residues. Germline trimming cut 5 bases from V and 6 bases from J; bases unmatched to any gene: 7. As DNA, the CDR3 is TGTGCCAGCAGTCAGACAGGGAAGCGTCAGCCCCAGCATTTT. It yields the protein CASSQTGKRQPQHF.

The chain recombines TRBV15 with TRBJ2-5; TRBD1 matches 7 bases. J gave up 0 bases and V 3 bases, and 4 bases lay outside the gene matches. CDR1 and CDR2 from the germline V gene are LNHNV and YYDKDF (reference sequence). CDR3 length: 15 amino acids. The CDR3 DNA sequence: TGTGCCACCAGCAGTATTAGGGGGCACCAAGAGACCCAGTACTTC. This gives the protein CATSSIRGHQETQYF. Supplemented by reference TRBV15 and TRBJ2-5, the full variable domain reads DAMVIQNPRYQVTQFGKPVTLSCSQTLNHNVMYWYQQKSSQAPKLLFHYYDKDFNNEADTPDNFQSRRPNTSFCFLDIRSPGLGDTAMYLCATSSIRGHQETQYFGPGTRLLVL.

The chain combines TRBV18 with TRBJ1-5, with 7 bases fitting TRBD1. The ends lost 2 bases at V and 6 bases at J; junction bases unmatched: 13. Germline lookup yields CDR1 KGHSH and CDR2 LQKENI. The CDR3 totals 17 residues. The CDR3 reads CASSPNGNRGPSQPQHF. DNA of the CDR3: TGTGCCAGCTCACCAAATGGAAACAGGGGCCCTTCTCAGCCCCAGCATTTT.

This clone was observed a single time. This chain connects TRBV4-1 to TRBJ1-1; D not resolved. Germline V gene sequence: CDR1 MGHRA, CDR2 YSYEKL. The CDR3 extends over 17 amino acids. V lost 0 bases to trimming and J lost 1 base, with 15 bases between them. The CDR3 sequence: CASSQDPLLGRNTEAFF. For the CDR3, the DNA is TGCGCCAGCAGCCAAGACCCCCTGCTGGGGAGGAACACTGAAGCTTTCTTT.

V usage is TRBV19 and J usage is TRBJ1-1, with 7 bases matching TRBD1. This CDR3 contains 15 residues. Germline CDR1 and CDR2: LNHDA and SQIVND (reference sequence). Trimming removed 5 bases from V and 5 bases from J; junction bases left unmatched: 11. Here the CDR3 reads CASSVNSGGGTEAFF. DNA of the CDR3: TGTGCCAGTAGTGTCAACTCAGGGGGAGGTACTGAAGCTTTCTTT.

The V gene is TRBV29-1, the J gene TRBJ2-3; a weak D match, TRBD2 (6 bases). The ends were cut back, 5 bases at V and 0 bases at J, with 12 bases in the middle. Germline V gene data show CDR1 as SQVTM and CDR2 as ANQGSEA. CDR3 length equals 14 residues. CDR3 coding DNA: TGCAGCGTTCTGGGCGGGGATAGCACAGATACGCAGTATTTT. This codes for CSVLGGDSTDTQYF.

V usage is TRBV6-5 and J usage is TRBJ2-5; D is possibly TRBD2 (5 bases). The CDR3 has 14 amino acids. The V end was cut by 6 bases, the J end by 11 bases, with 22 bases between. Germline CDR1 and CDR2: MNHEY and SVGAGI. Written as DNA, the CDR3 is TGTGCCAGCAGCCGTAACTCACCGGAGAGGGAGCAGTACTTC. It specifies CASSRNSPEREQYF.

This sequence joins TRBV2 and TRBJ1-6; D may be TRBD1 (5 bases). The CDR3 is made up of 14 amino acids. The germline V and J ends were trimmed by 6 bases and 10 bases, with 16 bases remaining between them. Germline assignment: CDR1 SNHLY and CDR2 FYNNEI. CDR3 sequence reads: CASSERQSGSPLHF. The CDR3 coding sequence is TGTGCCAGCAGCGAACGACAGAGTGGCTCACCCCTCCACTTT.

The chain is built from TRBV5-6 and TRBJ1-3; tentative D call: TRBD1 (6 bases). V shed 4 bases and J shed 0 bases, with 17 bases lying between them. Germline loops: CDR1 SGHDT, CDR2 YYEEEE. The CDR3 totals 17 residues. The CDR3 reads CASSPAGATYSGNTIYF. CDR3 sequence (DNA): TGTGCCAGCAGCCCGGCGGGGGCAACCTACTCTGGAAACACCATATATTTT.